This TCR beta chain is drawn from a study of CD8 T cells in Susac syndrome. Study-wide findings and caveats: The study conceded that its TCR sequencing and HLA analysis involved relatively few individuals.

The patients serving as multiple sclerosis controls were treatment-naive. They had stable or active relapsing-remitting disease and fulfilled revised McDonald criteria. An amount of RNA that ranged from about 0.45 to 1 ug was reverse transcribed with random hexamers. TCRdb passed the immunoSEQ multiplex PCR reads through MiXCR, listing each CDR3 protein once. This sample has approximately 140,000 distinct CDR3 sequences; around 96% occur once, and the top ten carry about 0.11%. A note on this clonotype: Its target is unknown.

This CDR3 is 13 amino acids long. Trimming shortened V by 4 bases and J by 2 bases, and 11 bases separated the two germline ends. Germline CDR1 reads DFQATT; CDR2 reads SNEGSKA (reference sequence). The sample consisted of CD4+ T cells from PBMCs. The chain uses TRBV20-1 and TRBJ2-5, with no clear D. The TCR comes from a human donor with multiple sclerosis. The CDR3 sequence: CSAIHVLQETQYF. The CDR3 DNA sequence: TGCAGTGCTATTCACGTATTACAAGAGACCCAGTACTTC.